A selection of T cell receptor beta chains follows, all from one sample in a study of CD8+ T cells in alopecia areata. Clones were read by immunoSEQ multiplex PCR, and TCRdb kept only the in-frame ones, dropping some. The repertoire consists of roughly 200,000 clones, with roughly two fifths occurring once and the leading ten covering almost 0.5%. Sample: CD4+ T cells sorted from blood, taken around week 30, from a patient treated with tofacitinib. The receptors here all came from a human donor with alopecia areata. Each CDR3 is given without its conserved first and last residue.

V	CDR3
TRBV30	AWSQPYRGFNSLLH
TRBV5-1	ASSPGQDVSGANVLT
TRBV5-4	ASSLARDRSFDEKLF
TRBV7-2	ASSKGGGQGYEQY
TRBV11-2	ASSLRVEQF
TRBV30	AWSVLPGQGWNEQF
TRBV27	ASSPRGTLAQQETQY
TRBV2	ASSTGDAGHYGYT
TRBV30	AWSAGAAYEQY
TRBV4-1	ASSQDIGRTAEAF
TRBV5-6	ASSSGNEQF
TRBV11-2	ASSLGWRGAFYEQY
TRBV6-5	ASSYRGELF
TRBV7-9	ASSQQGGLNEKLF
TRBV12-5	ASGLGTGSTDTQY
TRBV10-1	ASSDRRDEKLF
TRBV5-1	ASSLGALTGANVLT
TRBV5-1	ASSPGTGGTDTQY
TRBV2	ASSVLTGGYEQY
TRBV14	ASSQDWGVATEAF
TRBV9	ASSGSKNGYT
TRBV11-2	ASSFVRETQY
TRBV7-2	ASSLAWRGHEQF